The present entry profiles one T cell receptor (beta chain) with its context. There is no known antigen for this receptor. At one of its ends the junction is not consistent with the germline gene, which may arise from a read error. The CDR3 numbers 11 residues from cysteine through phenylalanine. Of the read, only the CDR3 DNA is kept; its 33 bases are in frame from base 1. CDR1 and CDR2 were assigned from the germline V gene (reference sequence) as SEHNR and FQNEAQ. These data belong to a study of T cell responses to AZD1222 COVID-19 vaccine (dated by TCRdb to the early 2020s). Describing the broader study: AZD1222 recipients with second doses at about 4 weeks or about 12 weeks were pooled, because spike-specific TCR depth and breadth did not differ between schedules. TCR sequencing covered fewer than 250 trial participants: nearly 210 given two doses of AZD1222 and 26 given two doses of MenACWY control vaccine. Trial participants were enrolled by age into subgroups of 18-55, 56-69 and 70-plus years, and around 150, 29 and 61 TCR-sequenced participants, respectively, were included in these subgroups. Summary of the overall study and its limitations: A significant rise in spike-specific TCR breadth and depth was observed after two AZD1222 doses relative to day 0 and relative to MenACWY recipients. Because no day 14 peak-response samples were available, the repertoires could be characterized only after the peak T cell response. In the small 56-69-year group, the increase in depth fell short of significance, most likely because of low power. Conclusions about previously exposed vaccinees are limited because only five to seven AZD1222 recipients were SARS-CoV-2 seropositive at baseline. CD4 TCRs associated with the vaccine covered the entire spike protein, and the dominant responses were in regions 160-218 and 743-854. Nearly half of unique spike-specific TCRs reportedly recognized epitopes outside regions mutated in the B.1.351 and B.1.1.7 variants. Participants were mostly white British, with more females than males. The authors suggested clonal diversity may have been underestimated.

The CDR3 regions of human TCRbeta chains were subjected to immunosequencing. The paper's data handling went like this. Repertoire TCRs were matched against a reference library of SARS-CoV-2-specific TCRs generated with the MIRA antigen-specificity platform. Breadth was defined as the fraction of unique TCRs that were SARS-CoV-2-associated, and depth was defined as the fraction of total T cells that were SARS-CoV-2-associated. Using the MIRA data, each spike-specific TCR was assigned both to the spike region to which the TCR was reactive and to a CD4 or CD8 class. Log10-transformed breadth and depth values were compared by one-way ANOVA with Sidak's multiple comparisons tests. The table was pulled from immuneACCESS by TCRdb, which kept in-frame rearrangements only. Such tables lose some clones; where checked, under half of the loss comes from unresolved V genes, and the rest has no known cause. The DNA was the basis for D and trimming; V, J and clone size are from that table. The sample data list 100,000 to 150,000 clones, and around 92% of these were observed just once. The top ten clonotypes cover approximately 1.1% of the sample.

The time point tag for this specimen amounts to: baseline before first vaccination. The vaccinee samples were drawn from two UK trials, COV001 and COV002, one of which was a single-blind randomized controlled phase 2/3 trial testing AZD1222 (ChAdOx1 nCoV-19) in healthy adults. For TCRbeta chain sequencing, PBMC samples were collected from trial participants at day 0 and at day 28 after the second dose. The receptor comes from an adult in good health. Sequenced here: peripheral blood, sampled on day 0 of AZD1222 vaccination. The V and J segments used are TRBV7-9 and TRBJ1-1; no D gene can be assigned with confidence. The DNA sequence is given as TGTGCCAGCAGCTTAGGGGGATCGCTCGTCTTT. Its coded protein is CASSLGGSLVF.